This T cell receptor beta chain is from a study of identical twins. This clonotype was observed a few times. The antigen is undetermined. Study results and caveats: Cord blood beta clonotypes that were abundant carried fewer insertions, and memory repertoires showed no such trend. Rather than following the same donors, the conclusions depended on cross-sectional statistical analysis.

MiXCR, applied by TCRdb to the 5' RACE reads, yields one record per CDR3 protein. The sample includes 400,000 to 500,000 distinct CDR3 sequences, approximately 17% of them seen just once. V dropped 3 bases and J dropped 9 bases, with 9 bases sitting between them. In germline, CDR1 is SQVTM, CDR2 ANQGSEA. The CDR3 is 11 amino acids. Sequenced input: naive T cells sorted from blood. This receptor was identified in a man aged 45 to 65 in good health. The gene calls are TRBV29-1 and TRBJ2-1; no clear D gene. Here the CDR3 reads CSVEDWGEQFF. The CDR3 nucleotides are TGCAGCGTTGAGGATTGGGGTGAGCAGTTCTTC.